The 16 T cell receptor beta chains in this list originate from one sample, sequenced in a study of CD8+CD57+ T cells in acquired aplastic anemia. Flow cytometry had shown expanded CD8+CD57+ cells in the patients chosen for sequencing. The template for TCR beta VDJ and CDR3 sequence profiling was genomic DNA. TCRdb redid the calling of the reads with MiXCR, one entry per CDR3 protein. The sample lists 120,000 or so distinct CDR3 sequences; almost 40% were seen once. The sequenced sample was sorted CD4+, CD8+, or CD8+CD57+ T cells (not recorded which) from PBMCs. The receptor set was obtained from a human donor with aplastic anemia.

The gene calls are TRBV11-2 and TRBJ1-2; D not resolved. Deletions cut 1 base from V and 0 bases from J, with 9 bases between. Germline assignment: CDR1 SGHAT and CDR2 FQNNGV. CDR3 length: 15 residues. The CDR3 loop is CASSLARESNYGYTF. The CDR3 coding sequence is TGTGCCAGCAGCTTAGCTAGGGAGTCTAACTATGGCTACACCTTC. The variable domain in full, completed from reference TRBV11-2 and TRBJ1-2, reads EAGVAQSPRYKIIEKRQSVAFWCNPISGHATLYWYQQILGQGPKLLIQFQNNGVVDDSQLPKDRFSAERLKGVDSTLKIQPAKLEDSAVYLCASSLARESNYGYTFGSGTRLTVV.

V and J are TRBV6-1 and TRBJ2-7; possible D gene TRBD1, 6 bases. V lost 6 bases and J lost 3, with 12 bases in between. Per the germline V gene, CDR1 is MNHNS and CDR2 is SASEGT. The CDR3 has 13 residues. CDR3 sequence reads: CASRGGDFYEQYF. CDR3 in DNA: TGTGCCAGCAGAGGGGGTGACTTCTACGAGCAGTACTTC.

This clonotype appeared many times. The chain couples TRBV11-2 to TRBJ1-1; D is undetermined. The CDR3 length is 11 residues. The V gene lost 1 base and the J gene lost 7 bases, with 4 bases spanning the gap. Germline V gene lookup returns CDR1 SGHAT and CDR2 FQNNGV. CDR3 coding DNA: TGTGCCAGCAGCTTAGTTGATGAAGCTTTCTTT. This gives the protein CASSLVDEAFF.

This clonotype was recorded at least ten times. The V and J genes are TRBV19 and TRBJ2-3; 11 bases are a match to TRBD2. The CDR3 totals 17 residues. Trimming cost V 2 bases and J 0 bases; bases outside gene matches: 4. CDR1 is LNHDA and CDR2 is SQIVND in the germline V gene (reference sequence). The CDR3 DNA reads TGTGCCAGTAGTATAACTAGCGGGGGTTATAGCACAGATACGCAGTATTTT. Translated: CASSITSGGYSTDTQYF.

Many counts were recorded for this clonotype. This chain links TRBV5-6 with TRBJ2-1; D call uncertain. The V end lost 3 bases, the J end lost 8 bases, and 6 bases lay between the germline ends. CDR1 is SGHDT, CDR2 YYEEEE, per germline. This CDR3 has 11 residues. The CDR3 is CASSYLDEQFF. CDR3 coding DNA: TGTGCCAGCAGCTATTTGGATGAGCAGTTCTTC.

This clonotype was picked up many times. This rearrangement joins TRBV6-1 to TRBJ2-3, with D hard to call. V shed 4 bases and J shed 5 bases, with 4 bases lying between them. The CDR3 is 11 amino acids. Germline CDR1 MNHNS, CDR2 SASEGT. This CDR3 reads CASSGRDTQYF. The CDR3 nucleotides read TGTGCCAGCAGTGGACGAGATACGCAGTATTTT.

The chain combines TRBV20-1 with TRBJ1-4, with a tentative D call TRBD1 (5 bases). CDR3 size: 17 residues. Trimming cost V 3 bases and J 4 bases, with 21 bases left between them. The germline CDR1 and CDR2 sequences are DFQATT and SNEGSKA (reference sequence). The CDR3 DNA reads TGCAGTGCTAGTCCCGATTCAGGGTCTATGGGTAATGAAAAACTGTTTTTT. Encoded protein: CSASPDSGSMGNEKLFF.

The chain uses TRBV25-1 and TRBJ2-7; D is unclear. With 5 bases removed from V and 6 bases from J, the gap between germline ends came to 14 bases. This CDR3 is 13 amino acids long. CDR1 MGHDK and CDR2 SYGVNS come from the germline V gene. DNA of the CDR3: TGTGCCAGCAGTTTAGTGTTGCCTTCCGAGCAGTACTTC. Translation gives CASSLVLPSEQYF.

Many counts were recorded for this clonotype. This sequence joins TRBV29-1 and TRBJ1-2, with 8 bases fitting TRBD1. The CDR3 covers 14 residues. V shed 7 bases and J 8 bases; nucleotides not matched to a gene: 15. Germline V gives CDR1 SQVTM, CDR2 ANQGSEA. CDR3 sequence reads: CSARTGQGAGGYTF. The CDR3 DNA is TGCAGCGCCCGAACGGGGCAGGGGGCAGGCGGCTACACCTTC.

This clonotype was detected ten times or more. This chain links TRBV4-1 with TRBJ2-3; 15 bases are shared with TRBD2. Trimming at V came to 5 bases and at J to 5 bases, leaving 5 bases not matched to a gene. The CDR3 is 16 residues long. The germline V gene has CDR1 MGHRA and CDR2 YSYEKL. CDR3 amino acids: CASSFRTSGGVDTQYF. The CDR3 DNA reads as TGCGCCAGCAGCTTCCGGACTAGCGGGGGGGTAGATACGCAGTATTTT.

V gene TRBV28 combines with J gene TRBJ2-3; D is undetermined. V was shortened by 6 bases and J by 6 bases, with 7 bases between the two germline ends. This CDR3 region has 11 residues. The V gene's germline CDR1 is MDHEN and CDR2 SYDVKM. CDR3: CASSPRDTQYF. The CDR3 DNA is TGTGCCAGCAGCCCCAGGGATACGCAGTATTTT.

V gene TRBV7-9 combines with J gene TRBJ1-1, with a tentative D call TRBD1 (6 bases). This CDR3 comprises 13 residues. From germline, CDR1 is SEHNR and CDR2 FQNEAQ (reference sequence). Trimming left V 5 bases short and J 3 bases short, with 10 bases between. CDR3 nucleotides: TGTGCCAGCAGCATCAGGGGAGACACTGAAGCTTTCTTT. This encodes CASSIRGDTEAFF.

This clonotype has ten or more counts. The chain carries TRBV2 and TRBJ2-7; D gene uncertain. Trimming took off 8 bases at V and 0 bases at J, with 11 bases between the two ends. Germline V gene sequence: CDR1 SNHLY, CDR2 FYNNEI. The CDR3 runs to 13 residues. The CDR3 region has the DNA TGTGCCAGCGGTAAAGGTTACTCCTACGAGCAGTACTTC. Translated: CASGKGYSYEQYF.

This clonotype occurred many times. The chain carries TRBV20-1 and TRBJ1-1; D unclear. Germline values: CDR1 DFQATT, CDR2 SNEGSKA (reference sequence). The V and J ends lost 3 bases and 5 bases respectively, with 10 bases between them. The CDR3 is 12 amino acids. Written as DNA, the CDR3 is TGCAGTGCTAGCCCCTTAAGGACTGAAGCTTTCTTT. It translates to CSASPLRTEAFF.

On this clonotype itself: A much larger clone differs from this one at a single base, so this may be a read error. J is TRBJ2-2 and V is TRBV10-3; 8 nucleotides agree with TRBD2. The germline CDR1 and CDR2 sequences are ENHRY and SYGVKD. V dropped 5 bases and J dropped 6; count of bases not matched to a gene: 2. The CDR3 totals 13 residues. CDR3 DNA: TGTGCCATCAGTCGGACTAGCCCCGGGGAGCTGTTTTTT. This encodes CAISRTSPGELFF.

This clonotype was recorded many times. This chain uses TRBV20-1 with TRBJ2-5, with TRBD1 matching 10 bases. Germline loops: CDR1 DFQATT, CDR2 SNEGSKA (reference sequence). The CDR3 consists of 15 residues. Trimming cost V 0 bases and J 5 bases; bases outside gene matches: 6. The CDR3 DNA sequence: TGCAGTGCTAGAGATCAGACAGGGGGCAGTGAGACCCAGTACTTC. Protein: CSARDQTGGSETQYF.